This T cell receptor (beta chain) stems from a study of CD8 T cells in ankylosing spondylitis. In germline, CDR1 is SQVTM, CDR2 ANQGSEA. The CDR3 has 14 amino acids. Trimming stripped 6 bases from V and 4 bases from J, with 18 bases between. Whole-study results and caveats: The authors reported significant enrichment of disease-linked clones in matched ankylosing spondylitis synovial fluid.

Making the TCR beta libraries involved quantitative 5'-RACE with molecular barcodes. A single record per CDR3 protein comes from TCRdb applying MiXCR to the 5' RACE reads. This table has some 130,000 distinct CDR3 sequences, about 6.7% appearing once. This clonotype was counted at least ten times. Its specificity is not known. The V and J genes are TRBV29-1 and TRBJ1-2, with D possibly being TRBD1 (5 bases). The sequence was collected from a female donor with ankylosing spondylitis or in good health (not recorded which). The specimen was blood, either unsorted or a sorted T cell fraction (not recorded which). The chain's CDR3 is CSVETVGAFYGYTF. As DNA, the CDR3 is TGCAGCGTAGAAACTGTCGGGGCTTTCTATGGCTACACCTTC.